The next 10 T cell receptor beta chains were all read from a single sample in a study of T cells in Graves' hyperthyroidism and ophthalmopathy. From RNA transcripts, TCR beta CDR3 regions were amplified. Primed by the HTBI set, a first-round RT-PCR was run on the TCR CDR3. TCRdb processed the multiplex PCR reads anew with MiXCR; each CDR3 protein has one entry. The sample holds hundreds of thousands of distinct CDR3 sequences, roughly 40% seen once. The material sequenced was blood. The receptors were sampled from a man aged 18 to 35 with Graves' hyperthyroidism.

This chain connects TRBV20-1 to TRBJ1-5; D gene ambiguous. Germline CDR1 reads DFQATT; CDR2 reads SNEGSKA (reference sequence). The CDR3 sequence is 15 residues long. V was pared by 2 bases and J by 0 bases, with 11 bases between. The CDR3 DNA follows: TGCAGTGCTAGACGGGAGAGTGGTAGCAATCAGCCCCAGCATTTT. Protein product: CSARRESGSNQPQHF.

This clonotype was observed at least ten times. This rearrangement joins TRBV2 to TRBJ1-2; D is uncertain. This CDR3 is built from 13 residues. The germline V gene has CDR1 SNHLY and CDR2 FYNNEI. The ends were cut back, 4 bases at V and 8 bases at J, with 14 bases in the middle. DNA for the CDR3: TGTGCCAGCAGTGCAGAAGGGTTCGGGGGCTACACCTTC. It is translated as CASSAEGFGGYTF. Complete variable domain (other parts from reference TRBV2 and TRBJ1-2): EPEVTQTPSHQVTQMGQEVILRCVPISNHLYFYWYRQILGQKVEFLVSFYNNEISEKSEIFDDQFSVERPDGSNFTLKIRSTKLEDSAMYFCASSAEGFGGYTFGSGTRLTVV.

This clonotype was seen a handful of times. The CDR3 DNA reads TGCAGCGTTGCAGGCTTGGAGGGTCGGCGCGAGCAGTACTTC. Its translation: CSVAGLEGRREQYF. The chain links TRBV29-1 to TRBJ2-7, with a possible D match to TRBD2 (6 bases). Germline assignment: CDR1 SQVTM and CDR2 ANQGSEA. CDR3 length: 14 residues. V dropped 4 bases and J dropped 6 bases, with 19 bases sitting between them.

This clonotype turned up a few times. The genes are TRBV10-3 and TRBJ1-5, with D tentatively TRBD1 (5 bases). Germline V gene data show CDR1 as ENHRY and CDR2 as SYGVKD. The V gene lost 5 bases and the J gene lost 4 bases, with 15 bases spanning the gap. This CDR3 has 15 residues. In DNA, the CDR3 is TGTGCCATCAGTCTTACCGGGACGGTAAATCAGCCCCAGCATTTT. Translated: CAISLTGTVNQPQHF.

Remarks on this clonotype: A read error may produce the germline difference seen at one junction end. V is TRBV7-9 and J is TRBJ2-7; no reliable D call. The CDR3 extends over 13 amino acids. The germline CDR1 and CDR2 sequences are SEHNR and FQNEAQ (reference sequence). Here the CDR3 reads CASSPGPSHEQYF. DNA of the CDR3: TGTGCCAGCAGCCCCGGGCCCTCCCACGAGCAGTACTTC. Drawing the rest from reference TRBV7-9 and TRBJ2-7, the complete variable domain is DTGVSQNPRHKITKRGQNVTFRCDPISEHNRLYWYRQTLGQGPEFLTYFQNEAQLEKSRLLSDRFSAERPKGSFSTLEIQRTEQGDSAMYLCASSPGPSHEQYFGPGTRLTVT.

The rearrangement joins TRBV9 to TRBJ2-7; a possible D gene is TRBD1 (6 bases). This CDR3 is built from 15 residues. Trimming pared 3 bases from V and 0 bases from J, leaving 13 bases between. The germline CDR1 and CDR2 sequences are SGDLS and YYNGEE. For the CDR3, the DNA is TGTGCCAGCAGCGCTGGGGACACCTCCTCCTACGAGCAGTACTTC. Its translation: CASSAGDTSSYEQYF. Drawing the rest from reference TRBV9 and TRBJ2-7, the complete variable domain is DSGVTQTPKHLITATGQRVTLRCSPRSGDLSVYWYQQSLDQGLQFLIQYYNGEERAKGNILERFSAQQFPDLHSELNLSSLELGDSALYFCASSAGDTSSYEQYFGPGTRLTVT.

The rearrangement uses TRBV19 and TRBJ2-2; 11 bases agree with TRBD2. The germline CDR1 and CDR2 sequences are LNHDA and SQIVND (reference sequence). J was trimmed by 7 bases and V by 5 bases; bases with no gene match: 3. This CDR3 is built from 14 residues. CDR3 DNA sequence: TGTGCCAGTAGTCCTAGCGGGGGGATCGGGGAGCTGTTTTTT. It translates to CASSPSGGIGELFF.

Remarks on this clonotype: A much larger clone lies a single base off, so this may be a read error. This rearrangement joins TRBV14 to TRBJ1-1; D possibly corresponds to TRBD1 (6 bases). V gave up 2 bases and J gave up 3 bases, with 13 bases separating them. The V gene's germline CDR1 is SGHDN and CDR2 FVKESK. The CDR3 spans 15 residues. In DNA form, the CDR3 reads TGTGCCAGCAGCCAACGGGGGCTCGGGGACACTGAAGCTTTCTTT. It codes for CASSQRGLGDTEAFF.

The table lists this clonotype with many counts. The chain combines TRBV15 with TRBJ2-6, with TRBD2 as a possible D gene (6 bases). Germline CDR1 LNHNV, CDR2 YYDKDF (reference sequence). The CDR3 totals 17 residues. Trimming stripped 1 base from V and 1 base from J, with 11 bases between. CDR3: CATSRVPGVSGANVLTF. The CDR3 DNA follows: TGTGCCACCAGCAGAGTCCCGGGGGTTTCTGGGGCCAACGTCCTGACTTTC.

The chain employs TRBV20-1 and TRBJ2-5; TRBD2 matches at 11 bases. This CDR3 contains 16 residues. Germline V gene data show CDR1 as DFQATT and CDR2 as SNEGSKA (reference sequence). V trimming: 6 bases; J trimming: 5 bases; junction bases outside the gene matches: 14. As DNA, the CDR3 is TGCAGTGCCCCCGTCGATAGCGGGGGGGCATGGGAGACCCAGTACTTC. It yields the protein CSAPVDSGGAWETQYF.